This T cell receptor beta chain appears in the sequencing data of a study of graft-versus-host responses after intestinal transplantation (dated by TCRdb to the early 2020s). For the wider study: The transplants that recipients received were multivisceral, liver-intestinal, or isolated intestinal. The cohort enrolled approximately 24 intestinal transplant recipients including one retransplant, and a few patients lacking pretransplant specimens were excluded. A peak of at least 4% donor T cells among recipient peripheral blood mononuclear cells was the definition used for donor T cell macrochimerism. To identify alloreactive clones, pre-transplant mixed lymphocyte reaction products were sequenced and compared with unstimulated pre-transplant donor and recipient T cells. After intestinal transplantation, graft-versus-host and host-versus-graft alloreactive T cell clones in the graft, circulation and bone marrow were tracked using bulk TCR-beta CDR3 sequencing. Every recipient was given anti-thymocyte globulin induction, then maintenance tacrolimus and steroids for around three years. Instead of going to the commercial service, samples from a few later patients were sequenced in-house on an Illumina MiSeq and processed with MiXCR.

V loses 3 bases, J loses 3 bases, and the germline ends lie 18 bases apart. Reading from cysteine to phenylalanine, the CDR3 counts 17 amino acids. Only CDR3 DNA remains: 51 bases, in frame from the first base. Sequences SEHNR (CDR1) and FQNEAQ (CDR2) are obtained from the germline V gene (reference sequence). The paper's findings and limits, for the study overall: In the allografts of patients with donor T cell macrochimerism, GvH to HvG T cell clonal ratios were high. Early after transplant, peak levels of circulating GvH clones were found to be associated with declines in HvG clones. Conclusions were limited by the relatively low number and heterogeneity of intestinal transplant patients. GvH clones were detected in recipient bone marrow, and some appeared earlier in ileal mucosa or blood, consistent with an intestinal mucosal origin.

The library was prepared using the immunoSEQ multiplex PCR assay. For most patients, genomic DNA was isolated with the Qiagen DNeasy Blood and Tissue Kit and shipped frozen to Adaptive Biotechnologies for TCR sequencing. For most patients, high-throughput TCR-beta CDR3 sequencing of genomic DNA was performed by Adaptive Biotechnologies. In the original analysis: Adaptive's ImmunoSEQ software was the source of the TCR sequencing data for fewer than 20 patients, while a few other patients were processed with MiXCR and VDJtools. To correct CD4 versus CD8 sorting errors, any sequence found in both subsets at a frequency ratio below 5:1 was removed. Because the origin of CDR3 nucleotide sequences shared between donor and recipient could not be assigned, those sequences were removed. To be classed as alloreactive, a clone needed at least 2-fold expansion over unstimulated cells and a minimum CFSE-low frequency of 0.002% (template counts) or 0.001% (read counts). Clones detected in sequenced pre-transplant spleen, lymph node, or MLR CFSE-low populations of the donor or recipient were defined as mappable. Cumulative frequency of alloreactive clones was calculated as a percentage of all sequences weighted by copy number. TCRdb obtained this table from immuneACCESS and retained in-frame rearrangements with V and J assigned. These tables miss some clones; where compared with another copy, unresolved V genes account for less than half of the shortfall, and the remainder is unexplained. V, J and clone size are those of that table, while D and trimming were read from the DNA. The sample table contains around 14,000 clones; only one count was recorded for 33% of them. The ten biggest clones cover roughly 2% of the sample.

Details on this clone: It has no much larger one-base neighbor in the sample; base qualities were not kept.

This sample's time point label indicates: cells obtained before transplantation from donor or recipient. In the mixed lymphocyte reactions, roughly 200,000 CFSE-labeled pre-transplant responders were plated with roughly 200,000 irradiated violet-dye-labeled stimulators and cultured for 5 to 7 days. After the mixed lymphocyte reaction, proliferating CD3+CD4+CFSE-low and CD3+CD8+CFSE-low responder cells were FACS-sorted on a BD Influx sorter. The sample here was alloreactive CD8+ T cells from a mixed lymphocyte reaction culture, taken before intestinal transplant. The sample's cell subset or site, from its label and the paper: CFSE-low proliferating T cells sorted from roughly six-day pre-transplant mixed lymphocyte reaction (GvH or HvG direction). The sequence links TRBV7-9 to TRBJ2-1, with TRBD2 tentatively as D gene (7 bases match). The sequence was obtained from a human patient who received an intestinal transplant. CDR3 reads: CASSLPPRGAIYNEQFF. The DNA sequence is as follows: TGTGCCAGCAGCTTGCCGCCTCGGGGGGCTATCTACAATGAGCAGTTCTTC. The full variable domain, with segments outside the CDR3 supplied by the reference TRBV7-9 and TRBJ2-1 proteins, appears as DTGVSQNPRHKITKRGQNVTFRCDPISEHNRLYWYRQTLGQGPEFLTYFQNEAQLEKSRLLSDRFSAERPKGSFSTLEIQRTEQGDSAMYLCASSLPPRGAIYNEQFFGPGTRLTVL.